The T cell receptor (beta chain) described here comes from a study of CD8+ T cells in alopecia areata. Turning to the study itself: Treated patients were dosed with oral tofacitinib, taking 5 to 10 mg twice daily.

Study-wide results and limits: Normal scalp showed lower clonality than lesional scalp, especially alopecia totalis/universalis. Among the 100 top clones, expanded CD8+ clones, like scalp clonality, were significantly decreased by tofacitinib. A single nonresponder leaves the baseline CD8+ expansion link to response uncertain.

As to treatment: oral pan-JAK inhibitor, 5-10 mg twice daily. Note on this clone: Its antigen remains unidentified.

Reverse transcribed after extraction, RNA yielded cDNA as the sequencing template. The data were produced by immunoSEQ multiplex PCR, yet TCRdb's version contains in-frame clones alone and is incomplete. The top ten hold roughly a tenth of the sample, which has more than 150,000 clones, approximately 51% seen once. The sequence derives from a human donor with alopecia areata. Source: CD8+ T cells sorted from blood, taken at week 52, from a patient treated with tofacitinib.

The CDR3 nucleotides read TGTGCCAGCAGCTTAGCAGGGGGCGCCCCTCCCCTCCACTTT. Protein sequence: CASSLAGGAPPLHF. The gene calls are TRBV7-9 and TRBJ1-6; the match to TRBD1 covers 7 bases. The junction had 6 bases not matched to a gene; V was cut back by 0 bases and J by 13 bases. CDR3 length: 14 amino acids. Germline V CDR1 and CDR2: SEHNR, FQNEAQ (reference sequence). The variable domain in full, with the rest retrieved from reference TRBV7-9 and TRBJ1-6, is DTGVSQNPRHKITKRGQNVTFRCDPISEHNRLYWYRQTLGQGPEFLTYFQNEAQLEKSRLLSDRFSAERPKGSFSTLEIQRTEQGDSAMYLCASSLAGGAPPLHFGNGTRLTVT.